Following are 30 T cell receptor beta chains from one sample sequenced in a study of blood T cells in healthy people across ages. Together with a sample-barcoded 5' primer, a J-beta primer mix was included in a second PCR lasting roughly 6 to 12 cycles. TCRdb redid the calling of the 5' RACE reads with MiXCR, one entry per CDR3 protein. The data hold around 800,000 distinct CDR3 sequences, with 40% to 50% observed a single time. Sample: blood. The receptors were sampled from a man aged 60 to 75 in good health.

This chain connects TRBV27 to TRBJ2-7; perhaps TRBD2 as D (6 bases). With the DNA end fitting TRBJ2-5 better, the J assignment may be wrong. The CDR3 is made up of 13 amino acids. Per the germline V gene, CDR1 is MNHEY and CDR2 is SMNVEV (reference sequence). Written as DNA, the CDR3 is TGTGCCAGCAGTTTCCGGGGGTCAGGGACCCAGTACTTC. It translates to CASSFRGSGTQYF.

This clonotype was picked up a small number of times. This chain uses TRBV4-3 with TRBJ2-3; no definite D call. V lost 0 bases, J lost 3 bases, and 10 bases lay in between. The CDR3 sequence is 15 residues long. Germline assignment: CDR1 LGHNA and CDR2 YSLEER. The DNA for the CDR3 is TGCGCCAGCAGCCAAGAATACTCCGAAACAGATACGCAGTATTTT. Translation: CASSQEYSETDTQYF.

The chain uses TRBV7-2 and TRBJ2-7; 10 bases line up with TRBD1. This CDR3 comprises 15 residues. The J segment lost 2 bases and the V segment lost 1 base, leaving 2 bases of the junction unmatched. Germline V CDR1 and CDR2: SGHTA, FQGNSA. The CDR3 sequence: CASSLGDRGPYEQYF. The CDR3 DNA reads as TGTGCCAGCAGCTTAGGGGACAGGGGCCCCTACGAGCAGTACTTC.

The rearrangement links TRBV2 to TRBJ2-1; D is unresolved. CDR1 SNHLY and CDR2 FYNNEI come from the germline V gene. V was clipped by 6 bases and J by 7 bases, with 10 bases between them. The CDR3 has 12 amino acids. DNA of the CDR3: TGTGCCAGCAGGGTTCCGTGGAATGAGCAGTTCTTC. Its protein is CASRVPWNEQFF.

The V and J genes are TRBV6-2 or TRBV6-3 and TRBJ2-5; no clear D gene. The CDR3 is made up of 12 amino acids. Germline lookup yields CDR1 MNHEY and CDR2 SVGEGT. Trimming shortened V by 5 bases and J by 5 bases, and 9 bases separated the two germline ends. CDR3 bases: TGTGCCAGCAGTAGTCGAAAGGAGACCCAGTACTTC. Its protein is CASSSRKETQYF.

The chain recombines TRBV6-2 or TRBV6-3 with TRBJ2-7; perhaps TRBD2 as D (7 bases). Trimming left V 0 bases short and J 7 bases short, with 19 bases between. Germline V lookup: CDR1 MNHEY, CDR2 SVGEGT. The CDR3 spans 16 residues. The DNA for the CDR3 is TGTGCCAGCAGTTACTCGGGAGGGGGGACCTACAATGAGCAGTACTTC. This codes for CASSYSGGGTYNEQYF.

This chain links TRBV30 with TRBJ2-1; D uncertain. CDR3 size: 13 residues. Per germline, CDR1 GTSNPN and CDR2 SVGIG (reference sequence). V gave up 3 bases and J gave up 9 bases, with 15 bases separating them. CDR3 amino acids: CAWRGLWGIEQFF. The CDR3 DNA follows: TGTGCCTGGAGGGGCCTTTGGGGAATTGAGCAGTTCTTC.

This chain uses TRBV4-1 with TRBJ2-1; 8 bases agree with TRBD2. Germline trimming cut 2 bases from V and 7 bases from J; bases unmatched to any gene: 10. The CDR3 is 16 residues long. Germline V gives CDR1 MGHRA, CDR2 YSYEKL. The CDR3 DNA reads as TGCGCCAGCAGCCAACAGTCCGGGGGGGGCCGAAATGAGCAGTTCTTC. Translation gives CASSQQSGGGRNEQFF.

V is TRBV28 and J is TRBJ2-7; 7 bases agree with TRBD1. This CDR3 is built from 14 residues. J was trimmed by 4 bases and V by 2 bases; bases with no gene match: 5. Germline V gene data show CDR1 as MDHEN and CDR2 as SYDVKM. The CDR3 region is CASSLGDSGYEQYF. The CDR3, as DNA: TGTGCCAGCAGTTTAGGGGACAGTGGTTACGAGCAGTACTTC.

This chain joins TRBV2 and TRBJ2-1, with 11 bases fitting TRBD2. Germline trimming cut 5 bases from V and 9 bases from J; bases unmatched to any gene: 9. The CDR3 totals 15 residues. CDR1 SNHLY and CDR2 FYNNEI come from the germline V gene. Here the CDR3 DNA reads TGTGCCAGCAGTATAGCGGGGGGGTTTAACAGTGAGCAGTTCTTC. This codes for CASSIAGGFNSEQFF.

The V and J genes are TRBV6-1 and TRBJ1-2; D is unresolved. This CDR3 is built from 12 residues. V gave up 6 bases and J gave up 8 bases, with 13 bases separating them. The V gene's germline CDR1 is MNHNS and CDR2 SASEGT. The CDR3 spells CASRPGSWGYTF. DNA of the CDR3: TGTGCCAGCAGACCGGGGTCCTGGGGCTACACCTTC.

Concerning this clonotype itself: A junction boundary mismatches the germline segment, possibly from a read error. The chain couples TRBV11-2 to TRBJ1-1; D may be TRBD1 (6 bases). Germline lookup yields CDR1 SGHAT and CDR2 FQNNGV. CDR3 length equals 13 residues. The CDR3: CGSSQQGNTEAFF. Here the CDR3 DNA reads TGTGGCAGCAGCCAACAGGGGAACACTGAAGCTTTCTTT.

The chain combines TRBV6-2 or TRBV6-3 with TRBJ2-7; TRBD1 or TRBD2 may be the D gene (5 bases each). Trimming shortened V by 6 bases and J by 0 bases, and 12 bases separated the two germline ends. The germline gives CDR1 MNHEY, CDR2 SVGEGT. CDR3 length equals 14 residues. CDR3 in amino acids: CASRRQRSSYEQYF. The CDR3 coding sequence is TGTGCCAGCAGGAGACAGCGGAGCTCCTACGAGCAGTACTTC.

This clonotype was observed many times. The V call is TRBV5-1, the J call TRBJ2-7; TRBD1 matches at 8 bases. The CDR3 consists of 15 residues. In germline, CDR1 is SGHRS, CDR2 YFSETQ. The V gene end was trimmed by 2 bases and the J gene end by 6 bases; junction bases not matched to a gene: 10. The CDR3 here is CASSFGQGQMGEQYF. The CDR3 coding sequence is TGCGCCAGCAGCTTCGGACAGGGCCAGATGGGCGAGCAGTACTTC.

This clonotype was observed a single time. The chain couples TRBV5-1 to TRBJ1-6, with D unclear. The CDR3 has 15 amino acids. CDR1 and CDR2 (germline): SGHRS, YFSETQ. Trimming pared 3 bases from V and 6 bases from J, leaving 13 bases between. DNA of the CDR3: TGCGCCAGCAGCTCGGACGTGAGCTTTAATTCACCCCTCCACTTT. Amino acid sequence: CASSSDVSFNSPLHF.

The rearrangement links TRBV6-2 or TRBV6-3 to TRBJ2-7, with TRBD1 matching 8 bases. Trimming cost V 2 bases and J 4 bases; bases outside gene matches: 4. CDR3 length: 14 amino acids. Germline V gene data show CDR1 as MNHEY and CDR2 as SVGEGT. The CDR3: CASSYQGAFYEQYF. The CDR3 DNA reads TGTGCCAGCAGTTACCAGGGGGCGTTTTACGAGCAGTACTTC.

This clonotype showed up just a few times. The chain couples TRBV4-3 to TRBJ1-1, with D perhaps TRBD1 (5 bases). The CDR3 is 13 residues long. Germline CDR1 LGHNA, CDR2 YSLEER. V lost 2 bases to trimming and J lost 6 bases, with 10 bases between them. The CDR3 is CASSQQGFAEAFF. The CDR3, as DNA: TGCGCCAGCAGCCAACAGGGTTTCGCTGAAGCTTTCTTT.

J is TRBJ2-1 and V is TRBV7-2; the match to TRBD2 covers 12 bases. The CDR3 has 18 amino acids. With 0 bases clipped from V and 6 bases from J, the junction kept 9 bases outside the gene matches. Germline V lookup: CDR1 SGHTA, CDR2 FQGNSA. CDR3 sequence (DNA): TGTGCCAGCAGCTTAGCCCCTCCACGGACTAGCGGGGTCAATGAGCAGTTCTTC. Translation gives CASSLAPPRTSGVNEQFF.

This clonotype was observed a few times. The chain is built from TRBV3-1 and TRBJ1-4; no firm D call. The CDR3 runs to 15 residues. Germline V CDR1 and CDR2: LGHDT, YNNKEL (reference sequence). Trimming pared 7 bases from V and 2 bases from J, leaving 14 bases between. CDR3 coding DNA: TGTGCCAGCACCCTGCGTGGGGTCACTAATGAAAAACTGTTTTTT. Its translation is CASTLRGVTNEKLFF.

This clonotype appeared a few times. The chain is built from TRBV9 and TRBJ2-5, with TRBD2 matching over 9 bases. V lost 0 bases to trimming and J lost 1 base; unmatched junction nucleotides: 4. The CDR3 covers 16 residues. The germline V gene has CDR1 SGDLS and CDR2 YYNGEE. The CDR3 DNA sequence: TGTGCCAGCAGCGTAGATCAGCGGGGGGCCCAAGAGACCCAGTACTTC. Translation gives CASSVDQRGAQETQYF.

In its sample, this clonotype was seen a few times. The chain has TRBV6-2 or TRBV6-3 and TRBJ2-4; 11 positions match TRBD2. The last part of the DNA fits TRBJ2-7 better; the J call may be wrong. This CDR3 comprises 15 residues. Looked up from germline, CDR1 is MNHEY and CDR2 is SVGEGT. CDR3 amino acids: CASRPFTSGGYEQYF. Written as DNA, the CDR3 is TGTGCCAGCAGACCATTTACTAGCGGGGGCTACGAGCAGTACTTC.

Regarding this clonotype: The junction differs from germline at one of its ends, possibly a read error. The rearrangement uses TRBV2 and TRBJ2-1; D unclear. The CDR3 contains 12 residues. Germline assignment: CDR1 SNHLY and CDR2 FYNNEI. Here the CDR3 reads CANSGLYNEQFF. The CDR3, as DNA: TGTGCCAACAGTGGCCTATACAATGAGCAGTTCTTC.

The rearrangement links TRBV5-8 to TRBJ2-2, with D unclear. Trimming removed 9 bases from V and 1 base from J, with 10 bases in between. CDR3 length equals 13 residues. The germline V gene has CDR1 SGHTS and CDR2 YDEGEE. The CDR3 protein is CATIRENTGELFF. In DNA, the CDR3 is TGTGCCACTATTAGGGAGAACACCGGGGAGCTGTTTTTT. The variable domain in full, completed from reference TRBV5-8 and TRBJ2-2, reads EAGVTQSPTHLIKTRGQQATLRCSPISGHTSVYWYQQALGLGLQFLLWYDEGEERNRGNFPPRFSGRQFPNYSSELNVNALELEDSALYLCATIRENTGELFFGEGSRLTVL.

This clonotype was seen only a few times. This rearrangement joins TRBV11-2 to TRBJ2-3; D is uncertain. Trimming took 3 bases from V and 5 from J, leaving 12 bases between them. The CDR3 is 14 residues long. The germline gives CDR1 SGHAT, CDR2 FQNNGV. The CDR3 loop reads CASSLDQRLDTQYF. The CDR3 DNA sequence: TGTGCCAGCAGCTTGGATCAGAGATTAGATACGCAGTATTTT.

This chain joins TRBV5-5 and TRBJ2-7; 10 bases match TRBD1. V dropped 3 bases and J dropped 9; count of bases not matched to a gene: 12. In germline, CDR1 is SGHKS, CDR2 YYEKEE (reference sequence). CDR3 size: 15 residues. In nucleotides, the CDR3 is TGTGCCAGCAGCTCGGTTGACAGGGGGCGCGGGGCGCAGTACTTC. Protein sequence: CASSSVDRGRGAQYF.

This chain links TRBV7-2 with TRBJ2-5; D ambiguous. The V gene lost 0 bases and the J gene lost 5 bases, with 16 bases spanning the gap. Germline V gene data show CDR1 as SGHTA and CDR2 as FQGNSA. The CDR3 spans 16 residues. In DNA, the CDR3 is TGTGCCAGCAGCTTAGCCCCGCTTAGTGATCTGGAGACCCAGTACTTC. This encodes CASSLAPLSDLETQYF.

Concerning this clonotype: One end of the junction does not line up with germline, which may come from a read error. The V gene is TRBV7-6, the J gene TRBJ2-7; D is uncertain. The germline V gene encodes CDR1 SGHVS and CDR2 FNYEAQ. The CDR3 runs to 15 residues. The CDR3 DNA follows: TGTGCCAGCAGTCCTGGGCCGGGCTTTAGCTACGGGCAGTACTTC. Amino acids: CASSPGPGFSYGQYF.

This clonotype was seen more than once but under ten times. One end of the junction fails to match germline, which may point to a read error. The chain links TRBV5-1 to TRBJ2-1; 9 bases map to TRBD1. The CDR3 consists of 16 residues. The germline CDR1 and CDR2 sequences are SGHRS and YFSETQ. CDR3 coding DNA: TGTGCCAGCAGCCCGGGACAGGGTAGCTCCTACAATGAGCAGTTCTTC. The encoded protein is CASSPGQGSSYNEQFF.

The chain joins TRBV20-1 to TRBJ2-7; weak D call: TRBD2 (7 bases). The length of the CDR3 is 14 residues. The V end lost 3 bases, the J end lost 7 bases, and 19 bases lay between the germline ends. Germline V gives CDR1 DFQATT, CDR2 SNEGSKA (reference sequence). The CDR3 DNA is TGCAGTGCTAGCGGGGGGCAATCCTACAATGAGCAGTACTTC. This sequence encodes CSASGGQSYNEQYF.

This clonotype appeared a few times. The chain has TRBV14 and TRBJ2-3; 9 nucleotides align to TRBD2. This CDR3 is built from 17 residues. Trimming cost V 4 bases and J 4 bases; bases outside gene matches: 12. Germline V gene data show CDR1 as SGHDN and CDR2 as FVKESK. CDR3 sequence: CASSRPTSGLNADTQYF. The DNA for the CDR3 is TGTGCCAGCAGCCGCCCGACTAGCGGACTTAACGCAGATACGCAGTATTTT.